The 22 T cell receptor beta chains presented below share a single source sample, sequenced in a study of blood T cell repertoires in COVID-19. Only in-frame clones appear in the TCRdb table, and some are missing; sequencing was by immunoSEQ multiplex PCR. The data show roughly 62,000 clones, 75% to 90% seen once. Sequencing input: peripheral blood. These receptors were taken from a man aged 25 to 40 with COVID-19, enrolled during active disease.

CDR3 bases: TGTGCCAGCTCACCCGCACTAGCGGGAGGGGGAGGTGAGCAGTTCTTC. Its protein is CASSPALAGGGGEQFF. V is TRBV18 and J is TRBJ2-1; TRBD2 aligns across 13 bases. This CDR3 has 16 residues. V gave up 3 bases and J gave up 9 bases; unmatched junction bases: 8. Germline V lookup: CDR1 KGHSH, CDR2 LQKENI.

The V call is TRBV19, the J call TRBJ1-2; tentatively, D is TRBD1 (6 bases). Germline V CDR1 and CDR2: LNHDA, SQIVND (reference sequence). Trimming took off 0 bases at V and 2 bases at J, with 19 bases between the two ends. The CDR3 consists of 18 residues. Here the CDR3 reads CASSIEAPGQWRNYGYTF. CDR3 sequence (DNA): TGTGCCAGTAGTATAGAAGCGCCTGGACAGTGGAGGAACTATGGCTACACCTTC.

The genes are TRBV6-6 and TRBJ2-7, with unresolved D. Trimming removed 5 bases from V and 1 base from J, with 9 bases in between. CDR3 size: 13 residues. Germline V gene sequence: CDR1 MNHNY, CDR2 SVGAGI (reference sequence). The CDR3 here is CASSRGHSYEQYF. The DNA of the CDR3 is TGTGCCAGCAGTCGTGGCCATTCCTACGAGCAGTACTTC.

This clone was counted only a few times. The chain carries TRBV10-3 and TRBJ2-1; 10 bases are shared with TRBD1. The CDR3 totals 13 residues. J was trimmed by 7 bases and V by 4 bases; bases with no gene match: 1. Germline lookup yields CDR1 ENHRY and CDR2 SYGVKD. This CDR3 is CAISGQGANEQFF. Here the CDR3 DNA reads TGTGCCATCAGTGGACAGGGGGCAAATGAGCAGTTCTTC.

The rearrangement links TRBV30 to TRBJ1-2; D remains ambiguous. Germline V lookup: CDR1 GTSNPN, CDR2 SVGIG (reference sequence). This CDR3 is 11 amino acids long. V dropped 2 bases and J dropped 6 bases, with 7 bases sitting between them. The CDR3, as DNA: TGTGCCTGGAGTCGGACTGATGGCTACACCTTC. It is translated as CAWSRTDGYTF.

The genes are TRBV3-1 (or the pseudogene TRBV3-2) and TRBJ2-7, with D tentatively TRBD2 (6 bases). Germline-derived CDR1 and CDR2 are LGHDT and YNNKEL (reference sequence). The CDR3 loop spans 13 amino acids. The V and J ends lost 2 bases and 4 bases respectively, with 9 bases between them. Written as DNA, the CDR3 is TGTGCCAGCAGCCAAAGAGGGAGGTACGAGCAGTACTTC. Translation gives CASSQRGRYEQYF.

The chain carries TRBV6-5 and TRBJ1-2; D is undetermined. V lost 6 bases, J lost 5 bases, and 10 bases lay in between. This CDR3 is built from 12 residues. CDR1 is MNHEY and CDR2 is SVGAGI in the germline V gene. CDR3 nucleotide sequence: TGTGCCAGCAGACGTACGGGATATGGCTACACCTTC. Its translation: CASRRTGYGYTF.

The V call is TRBV7-6, the J call TRBJ2-7, with 12 bases aligning to TRBD2. The CDR3 length is 16 residues. The ends lost 1 base at V and 2 bases at J; junction bases unmatched: 3. In germline, CDR1 is SGHVS, CDR2 FNYEAQ. The CDR3 reads CASSLDRTSGTYEQYF. For the CDR3, the DNA is TGTGCCAGCAGCTTAGACAGGACTAGCGGGACCTACGAGCAGTACTTC.

CDR3 DNA sequence: TGTGCCAGCTCACCAGGGGGACAGTTTAATTCACCCCTCCACTTT. This sequence encodes CASSPGGQFNSPLHF. The chain couples TRBV18 to TRBJ1-6; 7 nucleotides line up with TRBD1. Germline CDR1 KGHSH, CDR2 LQKENI. V lost 2 bases and J lost 6; bases outside the gene matches: 4. This CDR3 spans 15 amino acids.

The chain employs TRBV3-1 (or the pseudogene TRBV3-2) and TRBJ1-6; 10 positions agree with TRBD1. V gave up 1 base and J gave up 9 bases; unmatched junction bases: 9. This CDR3 has 17 residues. Germline CDR1 and CDR2: LGHDT and YNNKEL (reference sequence). CDR3 sequence (DNA): TGTGCCAGCAGCCAAGCACGGACAGGGGGGGGGAGTTCACCCCTCCACTTT. Its protein product is CASSQARTGGGSSPLHF.

The rearrangement uses TRBV6-4 and TRBJ2-2; maybe TRBD1 (6 bases). This CDR3 region has 15 residues. Germline V lookup: CDR1 MRHNA, CDR2 SNTAGT. The V and J ends lost 8 bases and 3 bases respectively, with 16 bases between them. In DNA form, the CDR3 reads TGTGCCAGCTCCTCAGGCCCAGGGGACACCGGGGAGCTGTTTTTT. Its protein is CASSSGPGDTGELFF.

The chain uses TRBV27 and TRBJ2-7, with TRBD1 matching over 9 bases. CDR1 MNHEY and CDR2 SMNVEV come from the germline V gene (reference sequence). The CDR3 extends over 15 amino acids. After removal of 3 bases from V and 3 bases from J, the junction contained 6 bases not matched to a gene. CDR3 in amino acids: CASSFLDRGNYEQYF. The CDR3 DNA sequence: TGTGCCAGCAGTTTCCTGGACAGGGGCAACTACGAGCAGTACTTC.

The chain couples TRBV2 to TRBJ2-1; 9 bases map to TRBD2. Unmatched junction bases numbered 7, after V lost 3 bases and J lost 7 bases. CDR1 and CDR2 (germline): SNHLY, FYNNEI. This CDR3 spans 15 amino acids. The CDR3 DNA sequence: TGTGCCAGCAGTGATAATAGCGGGAGTCTAAATGAGCAGTTCTTC. Protein: CASSDNSGSLNEQFF.

V usage is TRBV11-3 and J usage is TRBJ2-1, with a possible D match to TRBD2 (6 bases). With 8 bases removed from V and 4 bases from J, the gap between germline ends came to 15 bases. Germline lookup yields CDR1 SGHNT and CDR2 YENEEA. This CDR3 is 14 amino acids long. The CDR3 bases are TGTGCCAGCGCCGGACCGGGAGCGTACAATGAGCAGTTCTTC. Translated, it gives CASAGPGAYNEQFF.

This clone was seen once. The chain has TRBV7-2 and TRBJ1-6; 8 bases align to TRBD1. CDR1 SGHTA and CDR2 FQGNSA come from the germline V gene. The J segment lost 10 bases and the V segment lost 7 bases, leaving 6 bases of the junction unmatched. The CDR3 is made up of 13 amino acids. The CDR3 region is CASKQGGNSPLHF. The CDR3 region has the DNA TGTGCCAGCAAACAGGGGGGGAACTCACCCCTCCACTTT. Looking up the rest from reference TRBV7-2 and TRBJ1-6 gives the full variable domain: GAGVSQSPSNKVTEKGKDVELRCDPISGHTALYWYRQSLGQGLEFLIYFQGNSAPDKSGLPSDRFSAERTGGSVSTLTIQRTQQEDSAVYLCASKQGGNSPLHFGNGTRLTVT.

The rearrangement links TRBV6-6 to TRBJ1-5; D not certain. This CDR3 spans 15 amino acids. Germline V lookup: CDR1 MNHNY, CDR2 SVGAGI (reference sequence). Trimming pared 7 bases from V and 2 bases from J, leaving 15 bases between. The CDR3 is CASTSLGEGNQPQHF. CDR3 bases: TGTGCCAGCACCTCTCTCGGGGAGGGCAATCAGCCCCAGCATTTT.

This clone was counted once. The V and J genes are TRBV25-1 and TRBJ2-1; D possibly corresponds to TRBD2 (5 bases). The CDR3 covers 11 residues. V shed 2 bases and J shed 15 bases, with 11 bases lying between them. Germline-derived CDR1 and CDR2 are MGHDK and SYGVNS. CDR3 loop: CASSEGRVGFF. The CDR3 coding sequence is TGTGCCAGCAGTGAAGGGCGGGTAGGGTTCTTC.

This clone came up once. The chain carries TRBV2 and TRBJ1-6, with 9 bases lining up with TRBD1. Germline V gene sequence: CDR1 SNHLY, CDR2 FYNNEI. J gave up 10 bases and V 6 bases, and 10 bases lay outside the gene matches. This CDR3 spans 15 amino acids. The CDR3 region has the DNA TGTGCCAGCAGGCCAGAGGGACAGGGAGTATCACCCCTCCACTTT. Residues: CASRPEGQGVSPLHF.

The gene calls are TRBV3-1 (or the pseudogene TRBV3-2) and TRBJ1-3; D is ambiguous. The V end lost 4 bases, the J end lost 2 bases, and 12 bases lay between the germline ends. CDR3 length: 15 residues. Germline assignment: CDR1 LGHDT and CDR2 YNNKEL (reference sequence). As DNA, the CDR3 is TGTGCCAGCAGCCCTAGCCTGGGGACTGGAAACACCATATATTTT. This encodes CASSPSLGTGNTIYF.

V and J are TRBV28 and TRBJ2-7; D not resolved. V lost 6 bases to trimming and J lost 1 base, with 10 bases between them. Germline V gene lookup returns CDR1 MDHEN and CDR2 SYDVKM. The CDR3 has 13 residues. For the CDR3, the DNA is TGTGCCAGCAGCAAACAGAATTCCTACGAGCAGTACTTC. Translated, it gives CASSKQNSYEQYF.

The rearrangement joins TRBV6-6 to TRBJ1-5; TRBD1 matches at 8 bases. The CDR3 consists of 15 residues. The germline gives CDR1 MNHNY, CDR2 SVGAGI (reference sequence). The V gene end was trimmed by 6 bases and the J gene end by 4 bases; junction bases not matched to a gene: 8. The CDR3 sequence: CASSRDRTHNQPQHF. The CDR3 nucleotides read TGTGCCAGCAGCAGGGACAGGACTCATAATCAGCCCCAGCATTTT.

The chain recombines TRBV7-8 with TRBJ2-1; 7 bases are shared with TRBD2. V was clipped by 1 base and J by 10 bases; unmatched bases: 13. This CDR3 has 16 amino acids. Germline lookup yields CDR1 SGHVS and CDR2 FQNEAQ. The CDR3 sequence: CASSLVSGGLEGEQFF. The CDR3 DNA reads TGTGCCAGCAGCTTAGTTTCGGGAGGCCTCGAGGGCGAGCAGTTCTTC. Full variable domain (rest looked up from reference TRBV7-8 and TRBJ2-1): GAGVSQSPRYKVAKRGQDVALRCDPISGHVSLFWYQQALGQGPEFLTYFQNEAQLDKSGLPSDRFFAERPEGSVSTLKIQRTQQEDSAVYLCASSLVSGGLEGEQFFGPGTRLTVL.